The source of this T cell receptor (beta chain) is a study of T cells in Graves' hyperthyroidism and ophthalmopathy. Across the whole study: Blood was drawn when the patient was first diagnosed and still untreated.

CDR3 size: 14 residues. The germline gives CDR1 SGHRS, CDR2 YFSETQ. With 4 bases removed from V and 2 bases from J, the gap between germline ends came to 11 bases. This clonotype appeared many times. Antigen unknown. TCR beta CDR3 regions were amplified from RNA. Initially, a first-round RT-PCR of the TCR CDR3 employed the HTBI primer set. TCRdb redid the calling of the multiplex PCR reads with MiXCR, one entry per CDR3 protein. The table includes some 270,000 distinct CDR3 sequences, more than 10% detected once. General study findings and limits: Most thyroid clonotypes with frequency above 0.001 were detected in blood. Ophthalmopathy could be told apart from stable hyperthyroidism with a 13 V-J model. In validation, the model predicted ophthalmopathy. These predictions came a median about 6.2 months before onset.

The specimen sequenced was blood. The rearrangement uses TRBV5-1 and TRBJ2-3; D not resolved. The origin of this receptor is a woman in her 30s with Graves' hyperthyroidism that later progressed to Graves' ophthalmopathy. The CDR3 DNA is TGCGCCAGCAGCCCCGACACGATCACAGATACGCAGTATTTT. This gives the protein CASSPDTITDTQYF.